Shown below are 18 T cell receptor beta chains from a single sample sequenced in a study of beta chain features in type 1 diabetes. Study outcomes and limitations: For Type 1 diabetes patients, all four CD4+ subsets carried TCRB CDR3s that were moderately but significantly shorter.

Antigens for these TCRs are unknown. Expressed TCRB transcripts were sequenced, since all the RNA that had been isolated was reverse transcribed. Some clones are missing from TCRdb's copy, which holds only in-frame ones; the method was immunoSEQ multiplex PCR. The sample comprises fewer than 350,000 clones, approximately 15% of which are singletons, and more than 0.015% rests with the top ten. Sequenced material: naive CD4+ T cells from blood. The receptors were gathered from a man between 18 and 29 years old with type 1 diabetes.

This clone was seen a few times. The chain uses TRBV23-1 and TRBJ1-6; D unresolved. TRBV23-1 qualifies as an ORF whose function is uncertain. The CDR3 loop spans 16 amino acids. The germline V and J ends were trimmed by 2 bases and 0 bases, with 8 bases remaining between them. The chain's CDR3 is CASSQAASSYNSPLHF. The CDR3 region has the DNA TGCGCCAGCAGTCAAGCGGCTAGCTCCTATAATTCACCCCTCCACTTT.

In this sample, this clone turned up a few times. The chain uses TRBV7-9 and TRBJ1-4, with 11 bases fitting TRBD1. V was pared by 5 bases and J by 0 bases, with 2 bases of the junction left unmatched. The CDR3 runs 16 residues. Germline V gives CDR1 SEHNR, CDR2 FQNEAQ (reference sequence). CDR3 sequence (DNA): TGTGCCAGCAGCAAGGGACAGGGGGCAACTAATGAAAAACTGTTTTTT. Residues: CASSKGQGATNEKLFF.

The table lists this clone with a few counts. The V call is TRBV7-2, the J call TRBJ2-3, with 12 bases matching TRBD2. Germline V gives CDR1 SGHTA, CDR2 FQGNSA. The CDR3 totals 13 residues. The junction had 8 bases not matched to a gene; V was cut back by 4 bases and J by 15 bases. The DNA of the CDR3 is TGTGCCAGCAGCTCGGGACTAGCGGGTCTGCGATATTTT. Translated: CASSSGLAGLRYF.

In this sample, this clone turned up a few times. The gene calls are TRBV6-6 and TRBJ2-4, with 7 bases identical to TRBD1. This CDR3 is built from 15 residues. Germline V lookup: CDR1 MNHNY, CDR2 SVGAGI (reference sequence). The V segment lost 5 bases and the J segment 1 base; nucleotides outside the gene matches: 5. Here the CDR3 reads CASSETGLAKNIQYF. CDR3 coding DNA: TGTGCCAGCAGTGAGACAGGGCTGGCCAAAAACATTCAGTACTTC.

There are a few counts of this clone. The rearrangement joins TRBV27 to TRBJ2-7; 10 bases fit TRBD2. This CDR3 has 17 residues. Unmatched junction bases numbered 12, after V lost 5 bases and J lost 2 bases. Per germline, CDR1 MNHEY and CDR2 SMNVEV (reference sequence). CDR3: CASSPKPSSGSTYEQYF. DNA for the CDR3: TGTGCCAGCAGTCCAAAGCCCTCTAGCGGGAGCACCTACGAGCAGTACTTC.

This clone has only a few counts. The V and J genes are TRBV18 and TRBJ1-6, with 8 bases matching TRBD1. The V segment lost 6 bases and the J segment 8 bases; nucleotides outside the gene matches: 3. In germline, CDR1 is KGHSH, CDR2 LQKENI. CDR3 length: 13 residues. CDR3 loop: CASSPTGDSPLHF. CDR3 in DNA: TGTGCCAGCTCCCCGACAGGGGATTCACCCCTCCACTTT.

This clone occurred a few times. This chain connects TRBV2 to TRBJ1-4; 12 positions agree with TRBD1. The CDR3 loop spans 18 amino acids. Germline CDR1 reads SNHLY; CDR2 reads FYNNEI. V shed 4 bases, J shed 2 bases, and the junction held 8 bases outside the gene matches. CDR3 region: CASSAGTGGKETNEKLFF. CDR3 nucleotide sequence: TGTGCCAGCAGTGCCGGGACAGGGGGCAAGGAGACTAATGAAAAACTGTTTTTT.

The rearrangement links TRBV19 to TRBJ2-1; D might be TRBD2 (6 bases). Germline V gene lookup returns CDR1 LNHDA and CDR2 SQIVND (reference sequence). Deletions cut 4 bases from V and 8 bases from J, with 18 bases between. The CDR3 is 15 residues long. The CDR3 region has the DNA TGTGCCAGTAGTACCCCCGGGACTGGCCAGTATGAGCAGTTCTTC. It codes for CASSTPGTGQYEQFF.

V is TRBV20-1 and J is TRBJ1-5, with D maybe TRBD1 (5 bases). CDR1 is DFQATT and CDR2 is SNEGSKA in the germline V gene (reference sequence). V was cut by 8 bases and J by 6 bases, with 11 bases left in between. The CDR3 runs to 11 residues. The CDR3 sequence is CSIQGTQPQHF. The CDR3 coding sequence is TGCAGTATCCAGGGAACTCAGCCCCAGCATTTT.

The chain recombines TRBV5-1 with TRBJ2-3; D ambiguous. The CDR3 has 11 amino acids. CDR1 is SGHRS, CDR2 YFSETQ, per germline. The V and J ends lost 4 bases and 3 bases respectively, with 3 bases between them. The CDR3 DNA is TGCGCCAGCAGCCAGACAGATACGCAGTATTTT. Protein: CASSQTDTQYF.

CDR3 region: CASSLDRSSTGELFF. The CDR3 coding sequence is TGCGCCAGCAGCTTGGATCGCAGTTCCACCGGGGAGCTGTTTTTT. This rearrangement joins TRBV5-1 to TRBJ2-2, with D unclear. Germline V gene sequence: CDR1 SGHRS, CDR2 YFSETQ. This CDR3 spans 15 amino acids. Trimming pared 0 bases from V and 4 bases from J, leaving 10 bases between.

The rearrangement links TRBV23-1 to TRBJ1-1; D ambiguous. TRBV23-1 is an open reading frame whose function is uncertain. Trimming stripped 4 bases from V and 7 bases from J, with 13 bases between. The CDR3 extends over 13 amino acids. The CDR3 region has the DNA TGCGCCAGCAGTCGGGGTCCCGGAGGTGAAGCTTTCTTT. It codes for CASSRGPGGEAFF.

This chain uses TRBV11-2 with TRBJ1-2; 7 nucleotides agree with TRBD1. Trimming took 1 base from V and 8 from J; bases not matched to a gene: 7. This CDR3 comprises 14 residues. CDR1 and CDR2 from the germline V gene are SGHAT and FQNNGV. The CDR3 nucleotides read TGTGCCAGCAGCTTAGTGAACAGGGGAGGCGGCTACACCTTC. It specifies CASSLVNRGGGYTF. The full variable domain, rest sourced from reference TRBV11-2 and TRBJ1-2, is EAGVAQSPRYKIIEKRQSVAFWCNPISGHATLYWYQQILGQGPKLLIQFQNNGVVDDSQLPKDRFSAERLKGVDSTLKIQPAKLEDSAVYLCASSLVNRGGGYTFGSGTRLTVV.

This chain connects TRBV27 to TRBJ2-6; no definite D call. There are 14 residues in the CDR3. With 6 bases removed from V and 0 bases from J, the gap between germline ends came to 6 bases. Germline values: CDR1 MNHEY, CDR2 SMNVEV (reference sequence). For the CDR3, the DNA is TGTGCCAGCAGCGCGATCTCTGGGGCCAACGTCCTGACTTTC. Amino acid sequence: CASSAISGANVLTF.

There are a few counts of this clone. V and J are TRBV27 and TRBJ2-7; D is perhaps TRBD2 (5 bases). Trimming took 5 bases from V and 1 from J, leaving 15 bases between them. This CDR3 is 15 amino acids long. CDR1 is MNHEY and CDR2 is SMNVEV in the germline V gene (reference sequence). CDR3 sequence: CASSRSGIPSYEQYF. The CDR3 bases are TGTGCCAGCAGTCGATCCGGGATCCCTTCCTACGAGCAGTACTTC.

The chain has TRBV6-6 and TRBJ1-5; no clear D gene. Trimming removed 4 bases from V and 6 bases from J, with 19 bases in between. Germline V gives CDR1 MNHNY, CDR2 SVGAGI (reference sequence). CDR3 length: 16 residues. The CDR3: CASSLTDTRFSQPQHF. The CDR3 coding sequence is TGTGCCAGCAGTTTGACCGACACTCGCTTTAGTCAGCCCCAGCATTTT.

The chain couples TRBV7-2 to TRBJ2-1, with 8 bases matching TRBD2. Germline CDR1 SGHTA, CDR2 FQGNSA. The CDR3 is made up of 15 amino acids. V lost 5 bases and J lost 2; bases outside the gene matches: 5. The chain's CDR3 is CASSQSGSAYNEQFF. The CDR3 nucleotides are TGTGCCAGCAGCCAAAGCGGGAGCGCCTACAATGAGCAGTTCTTC. Supplemented by reference TRBV7-2 and TRBJ2-1, the full variable domain reads GAGVSQSPSNKVTEKGKDVELRCDPISGHTALYWYRQSLGQGLEFLIYFQGNSAPDKSGLPSDRFSAERTGGSVSTLTIQRTQQEDSAVYLCASSQSGSAYNEQFFGPGTRLTVL.

This clone appeared a few times. The chain joins TRBV6-6 to TRBJ2-1; D might be TRBD2 (6 bases). V dropped 4 bases and J dropped 8 bases, with 18 bases sitting between them. Looked up from germline, CDR1 is MNHNY and CDR2 is SVGAGI (reference sequence). CDR3 length equals 15 residues. The CDR3 reads CASSLGLQRGHEQFF. Written as DNA, the CDR3 is TGTGCCAGCAGTTTGGGACTTCAAAGGGGACATGAGCAGTTCTTC.